This TCR beta chain was identified in a study of blood T cell repertoires in COVID-19. Assay: immunoSEQ multiplex PCR; the TCRdb copy retains only in-frame clones and omits some. Of more than 150,000 clones in the sample, roughly four fifths were seen once. This clone appeared a few times. All enrollees were roughly 18 to 95 years old and from 20 to 30 US areas. Cohort placement rested on clinical history that participants reported themselves. Donors in Cohort 3 counted as recovered after two negative PCRs, clearance, or symptom resolution. The CDR3 consists of 15 residues. V was cut by 4 bases and J by 1 base, with 14 bases left in between. Per germline, CDR1 SGHRS and CDR2 YFSETQ.

The rearrangement joins TRBV5-1 to TRBJ1-1; D perhaps matches TRBD1 (5 bases). The origin of this receptor is a man aged 40-55 years who had recovered from COVID-19. The specimen sequenced was PBMCs or T cells enriched from blood (not recorded which). CDR3 residues: CASSPRGTGNTEAFF. The DNA for the CDR3 is TGCGCCAGCAGCCCCCGGGGGACGGGGAACACTGAAGCTTTCTTT.